This T cell receptor beta chain was captured in a study of cytomegalovirus exposure and HLA in healthy donors. Findings of the study overall: Cytomegalovirus-associated status was assigned to roughly 160 TCR beta chains. Productive rates of about 90% or about 30% were seen for most TCR beta V segments in an earlier analysis. Presence/absence analyses took donor sequencing depth as roughly uniform.

This clone has a single count. Its specificity is unknown. PCR involved 60 Vbeta and 13 Jbeta primers. Sequenced by immunoSEQ multiplex PCR; TCRdb stores in-frame clones only, minus some. The repertoire holds approximately 210,000 clones, with around 83% as singletons. The CDR3 sequence is 14 residues long. The ends lost 10 bases at V and 2 bases at J; junction bases unmatched: 5. Germline CDR1 LNHDA, CDR2 SQIVND (reference sequence). Those who donated were healthy bone marrow donors. V usage is TRBV19 and J usage is TRBJ2-3, with TRBD1 identical over 11 bases. The clonotype was recovered from a woman aged 40 to 50 in good health and CMV-seronegative. Sequences were obtained from PBMCs. The CDR3 DNA reads TGTGCCACCATGGACAGGGGGCTCACAGATACGCAGTATTTT. Protein sequence: CATMDRGLTDTQYF.